This TCR beta chain was captured by sequencing in a study of blood T cell repertoires in COVID-19. The assay was immunoSEQ multiplex PCR, and TCRdb's table has in-frame clones only and misses some. The repertoire holds approximately 260,000 clones, with over 80% as singletons. The CDR3 has 13 amino acids. Germline V gene lookup returns CDR1 SGHAT and CDR2 FQDESV (reference sequence). V lost 5 bases and J lost 4, with 11 bases in between. The V call is TRBV11-1, the J call TRBJ1-1; D possibly corresponds to TRBD1 (5 bases). This receptor was taken from a woman aged 40 to 50 with acute or convalescent COVID-19. The sequencing input was peripheral blood. The CDR3: CASSVGGITEAFF. CDR3 nucleotide sequence: TGTGCCAGCAGCGTGGGGGGGATCACTGAAGCTTTCTTT.